This T cell receptor beta chain was recorded in a study of regulatory T cells in long-lasting Graves disease. This CDR3 region has 15 residues. Germline CDR1 reads LNHDA; CDR2 reads SQIVND (reference sequence). V lost 7 bases and J 3 bases, leaving 16 bases between the germline ends. According to the study, TCR beta libraries were built with iRepertoire HTBI primers and CDR3-region Arm-PCR. TCRdb ran MiXCR on the multiplex PCR reads and lists one entry per CDR3 protein. The table lists approximately 360,000 distinct CDR3 sequences, less than 30% of them singletons. Time point specified: persistent/refractory GD, antithyroid drugs over 5 years with positive TRAb. PBMC RNA served as the TCR library source.

Sample: peripheral blood mononuclear cells (PBMCs), taken when the disease was refractory, from a patient treated with antithyroid drugs. The TCR sequence derives from a woman in her 40s with Graves disease. The chain has TRBV19 and TRBJ1-5; D is perhaps TRBD1 (5 bases). In nucleotides, the CDR3 is TGTGCCAGTAAGGTTACAGGTATAGCCAATCAGCCCCAGCATTTT. This codes for CASKVTGIANQPQHF.